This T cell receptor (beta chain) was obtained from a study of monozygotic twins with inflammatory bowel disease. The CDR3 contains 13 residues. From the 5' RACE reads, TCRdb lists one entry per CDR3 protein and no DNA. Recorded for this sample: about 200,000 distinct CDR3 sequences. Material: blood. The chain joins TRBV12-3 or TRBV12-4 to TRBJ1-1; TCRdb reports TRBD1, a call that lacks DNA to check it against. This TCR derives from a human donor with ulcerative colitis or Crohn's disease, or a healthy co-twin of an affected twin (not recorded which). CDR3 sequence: CASSPGVGTEAFF.